This is a list of T cell receptor beta chains from one sample in a study of blood T cell repertoires in COVID-19. TCRdb keeps only in-frame clones here, not all; method: immunoSEQ multiplex PCR. The sample records about 260,000 clones, 80% to 90% being singletons. The sample was peripheral blood. These receptor sequences come from a woman in her 70s with COVID-19, enrolled during active disease. CDR3s include the opening cysteine and the closing phenylalanine or tryptophan.

>TRBV14
CASRRTGTNYGYTF
>TRBV7-9
CASSSTGRNQPQHF
>TRBV6-1
CASSETYPGTGSYNSPLHF
>TRBV4-3
CASSQTTGGVVGTEAFF
>TRBV7-9
CASSPDLGRTDTQYF
>TRBV13
CASSRTGSEREGPRREQYF
>TRBV5-6
CASSWGLAGAYEQYF
>TRBV11-3
CASSLGRGTDTQYF
>TRBV4-1
CASSLRRGYEQYF
>TRBV6-2/TRBV6-3
CASSFLGANTEAFF
>TRBV2
CASSEGRRNSPLHF
>TRBV6-4
CASIGTELLANYGYTF
>TRBV27
CASSLSQLAGQQYF
>TRBV29-1
CSVDLGPGELFF
>TRBV19
CASSIGQGASRTGELFF
>TRBV7-9
CASSQTGVTEAFF
>TRBV5-1
CASSPTTGGNTEAFF
>TRBV7-9
CASSPAQGQDQPQHF
>TRBV5-1
CASAPTPGQQETQYF
>TRBV19
CASSYPYEQYF
>TRBV5-1
CASSPLDNEQFF
>TRBV29-1
CSGKGGNEKLFF
>TRBV5-4
CASSLQGIYGYTF
>TRBV28
CASSPGLGGWDTQYF
>TRBV6-2/TRBV6-3
CASSRGLAGLYNEQFF
>TRBV18
CASSEGNTEAFF
>TRBV7-9
CASSLGGGSGDTQYF
>TRBV29-1
CSVVAPSYNEQFF
>TRBV2
CASSEDRRYGYTF